Detailed here is one T cell receptor beta chain. Its antigen remains unidentified. TCRdb fed the reads into MiXCR, producing one record per CDR3 protein. The sample yields 600,000 to 700,000 distinct CDR3 sequences, around 35% seen once. Germline-derived CDR1 and CDR2 are MGHRA and YSYEKL. V was clipped by 1 base and J by 1 base, with 17 bases between them. The CDR3 totals 18 residues. The data originate from a study of T cell repertoires in cytomegalovirus infection. Study-wide context: Both CMV infection and a matching HLA type were indicated by public TCR beta signatures. Study observations and caveats: Dominant in the ex vivo response were TCR beta clonotypes restricted by HLA-C and specific for CMV.

The sequencing here drew on cultured PBMCs, taken from culture after CMV antigen stimulation. This chain uses TRBV4-1 with TRBJ2-1; D perhaps matches TRBD2 (6 bases). The TCR sequence derives from a human donor in good health (CMV status not recorded). Some clones in this sample may be carry-over from other donors' samples. This CDR3 reads CASSQGAPRGWSYNEQFF. CDR3 nucleotides: TGCGCCAGCAGCCAAGGTGCACCTCGGGGGTGGTCCTACAATGAGCAGTTCTTC.